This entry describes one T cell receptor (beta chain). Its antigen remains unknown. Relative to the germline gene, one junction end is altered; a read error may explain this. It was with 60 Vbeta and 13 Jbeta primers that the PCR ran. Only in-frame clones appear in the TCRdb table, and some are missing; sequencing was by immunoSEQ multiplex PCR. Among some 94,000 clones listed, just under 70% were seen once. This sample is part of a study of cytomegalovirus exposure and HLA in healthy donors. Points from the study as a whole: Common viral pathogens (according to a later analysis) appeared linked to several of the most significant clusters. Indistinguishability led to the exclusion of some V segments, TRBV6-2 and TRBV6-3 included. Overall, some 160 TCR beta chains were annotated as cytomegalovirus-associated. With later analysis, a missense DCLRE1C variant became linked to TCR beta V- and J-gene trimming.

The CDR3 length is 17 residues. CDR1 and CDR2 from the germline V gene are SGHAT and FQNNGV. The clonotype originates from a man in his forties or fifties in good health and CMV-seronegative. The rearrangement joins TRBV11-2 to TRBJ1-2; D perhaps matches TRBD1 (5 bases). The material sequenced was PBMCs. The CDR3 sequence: CASSTSGPSRRGYGYIF. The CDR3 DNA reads TGTGCCAGCAGCACCTCAGGGCCCTCCCGTCGCGGCTATGGCTACATCTTC.